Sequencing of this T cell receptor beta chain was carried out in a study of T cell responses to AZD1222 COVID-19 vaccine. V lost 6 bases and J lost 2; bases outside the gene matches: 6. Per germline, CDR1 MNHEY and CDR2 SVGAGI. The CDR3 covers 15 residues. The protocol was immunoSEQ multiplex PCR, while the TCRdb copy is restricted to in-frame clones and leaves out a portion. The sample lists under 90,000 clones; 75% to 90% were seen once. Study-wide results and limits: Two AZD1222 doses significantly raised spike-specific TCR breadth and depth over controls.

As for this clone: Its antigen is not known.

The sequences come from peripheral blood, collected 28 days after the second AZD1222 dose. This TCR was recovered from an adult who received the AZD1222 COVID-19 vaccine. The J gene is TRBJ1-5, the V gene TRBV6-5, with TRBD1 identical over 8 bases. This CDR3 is CASRAPTGGNQPQHF. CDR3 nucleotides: TGTGCCAGCAGAGCCCCGACAGGGGGCAATCAGCCCCAGCATTTT.